The clone carrying this T cell receptor (beta chain) was detected only a few times. RNA served as the template for amplifying TCR beta CDR3 regions. RT-PCR in the first round used HTBI primers; a second-round multiplex PCR followed. Each CDR3 protein gets one entry after TCRdb re-called the multiplex PCR reads with MiXCR. The sample comprises about 210,000 distinct CDR3 sequences, just under 30% of which are singletons, and around 9.8% rests with the top ten. The data derive from a study of Graves' ophthalmopathy and Graves' hyperthyroidism. The TCR sequence derives from a man aged 50-60 years with Graves' ophthalmopathy. The sample comprised peripheral blood.

This chain's CDR3 is CASSFTRGTEAFF. The CDR3 nucleotides read TGTGCCAGCAGCTTTACGAGGGGCACTGAAGCTTTCTTT. The chain joins TRBV7-8 to TRBJ1-1, with D possibly matching TRBD1 (5 bases). Trimming removed 3 bases from V and 4 bases from J, with 9 bases in between. The CDR3 runs 13 residues. Germline CDR1 reads SGHVS; CDR2 reads FQNEAQ.